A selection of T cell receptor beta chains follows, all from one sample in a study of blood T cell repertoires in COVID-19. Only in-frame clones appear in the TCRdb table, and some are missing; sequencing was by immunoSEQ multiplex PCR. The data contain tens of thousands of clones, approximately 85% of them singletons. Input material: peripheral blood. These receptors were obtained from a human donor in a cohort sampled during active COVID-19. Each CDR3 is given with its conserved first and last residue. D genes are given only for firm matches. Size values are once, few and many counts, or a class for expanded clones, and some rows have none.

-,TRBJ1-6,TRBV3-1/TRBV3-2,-,CASSQGRGSYNSPLHF,TGTGCCAGCAGCCAAGGTCGGGGCTCCTATAATTCACCCCTCCACTTT
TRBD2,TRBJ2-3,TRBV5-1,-,CASSLGLAGPTDTQYF,TGCGCCAGCAGCTTAGGACTAGCGGGGCCCACAGATACGCAGTATTTT
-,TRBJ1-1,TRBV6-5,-,CASSRVRVTEAFF,TGTGCCAGCAGTCGCGTCCGGGTCACTGAAGCTTTCTTT
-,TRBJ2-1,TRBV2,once,CASSGRDEQFF,TGTGCCAGCAGTGGCAGGGATGAGCAGTTCTTC
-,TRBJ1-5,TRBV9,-,CASSVGEGGDQPQHF,TGTGCCAGCAGCGTAGGAGAGGGGGGGGACCAGCCCCAGCATTTT
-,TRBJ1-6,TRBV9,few,CASSLYSQTNSPLHF,TGTGCCAGCAGCCTTTACTCACAGACTAATTCACCCCTCCACTTT
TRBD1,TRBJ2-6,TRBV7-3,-,CASSPNQQGALGANVLTF,TGTGCCAGCAGCCCAAATCAGCAGGGGGCGCTTGGGGCCAACGTCCTGACTTTC
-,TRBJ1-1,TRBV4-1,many,CASSQALARTGRTEAFF,TGCGCCAGCAGCCAAGCTTTGGCCCGAACAGGGCGCACTGAAGCTTTCTTT
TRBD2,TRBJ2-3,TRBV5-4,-,CASSSAGGNTDTQYF,TGTGCCAGCAGCTCAGCGGGGGGGAACACAGATACGCAGTATTTT
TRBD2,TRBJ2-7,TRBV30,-,CAWMVAGAYEQYF,TGTGCCTGGATGGTAGCGGGAGCCTACGAGCAGTACTTC
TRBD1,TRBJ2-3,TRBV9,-,CASSARQGADTQYF,TGTGCCAGCAGCGCCCGACAGGGCGCAGATACGCAGTATTTT
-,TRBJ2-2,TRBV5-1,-,CASSLGGVNTGELFF,TGCGCCAGCAGCTTGGGAGGAGTCAACACCGGGGAGCTGTTTTTT
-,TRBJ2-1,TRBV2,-,CASTGYNEQFF,TGTGCCAGCACGGGGTACAATGAGCAGTTCTTC
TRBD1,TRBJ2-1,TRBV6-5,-,CASRGQPSYNEQFF,TGTGCCAGCAGGGGACAGCCCTCCTACAATGAGCAGTTCTTC
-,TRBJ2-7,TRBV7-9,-,CASSLGGASYEQYF,TGTGCCAGCAGCTTAGGCGGGGCCTCCTACGAGCAGTACTTC
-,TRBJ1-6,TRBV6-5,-,CASSYSNRVNSPLHF,TGTGCCAGCAGTTACTCGAACAGGGTGAATTCACCCCTCCACTTT